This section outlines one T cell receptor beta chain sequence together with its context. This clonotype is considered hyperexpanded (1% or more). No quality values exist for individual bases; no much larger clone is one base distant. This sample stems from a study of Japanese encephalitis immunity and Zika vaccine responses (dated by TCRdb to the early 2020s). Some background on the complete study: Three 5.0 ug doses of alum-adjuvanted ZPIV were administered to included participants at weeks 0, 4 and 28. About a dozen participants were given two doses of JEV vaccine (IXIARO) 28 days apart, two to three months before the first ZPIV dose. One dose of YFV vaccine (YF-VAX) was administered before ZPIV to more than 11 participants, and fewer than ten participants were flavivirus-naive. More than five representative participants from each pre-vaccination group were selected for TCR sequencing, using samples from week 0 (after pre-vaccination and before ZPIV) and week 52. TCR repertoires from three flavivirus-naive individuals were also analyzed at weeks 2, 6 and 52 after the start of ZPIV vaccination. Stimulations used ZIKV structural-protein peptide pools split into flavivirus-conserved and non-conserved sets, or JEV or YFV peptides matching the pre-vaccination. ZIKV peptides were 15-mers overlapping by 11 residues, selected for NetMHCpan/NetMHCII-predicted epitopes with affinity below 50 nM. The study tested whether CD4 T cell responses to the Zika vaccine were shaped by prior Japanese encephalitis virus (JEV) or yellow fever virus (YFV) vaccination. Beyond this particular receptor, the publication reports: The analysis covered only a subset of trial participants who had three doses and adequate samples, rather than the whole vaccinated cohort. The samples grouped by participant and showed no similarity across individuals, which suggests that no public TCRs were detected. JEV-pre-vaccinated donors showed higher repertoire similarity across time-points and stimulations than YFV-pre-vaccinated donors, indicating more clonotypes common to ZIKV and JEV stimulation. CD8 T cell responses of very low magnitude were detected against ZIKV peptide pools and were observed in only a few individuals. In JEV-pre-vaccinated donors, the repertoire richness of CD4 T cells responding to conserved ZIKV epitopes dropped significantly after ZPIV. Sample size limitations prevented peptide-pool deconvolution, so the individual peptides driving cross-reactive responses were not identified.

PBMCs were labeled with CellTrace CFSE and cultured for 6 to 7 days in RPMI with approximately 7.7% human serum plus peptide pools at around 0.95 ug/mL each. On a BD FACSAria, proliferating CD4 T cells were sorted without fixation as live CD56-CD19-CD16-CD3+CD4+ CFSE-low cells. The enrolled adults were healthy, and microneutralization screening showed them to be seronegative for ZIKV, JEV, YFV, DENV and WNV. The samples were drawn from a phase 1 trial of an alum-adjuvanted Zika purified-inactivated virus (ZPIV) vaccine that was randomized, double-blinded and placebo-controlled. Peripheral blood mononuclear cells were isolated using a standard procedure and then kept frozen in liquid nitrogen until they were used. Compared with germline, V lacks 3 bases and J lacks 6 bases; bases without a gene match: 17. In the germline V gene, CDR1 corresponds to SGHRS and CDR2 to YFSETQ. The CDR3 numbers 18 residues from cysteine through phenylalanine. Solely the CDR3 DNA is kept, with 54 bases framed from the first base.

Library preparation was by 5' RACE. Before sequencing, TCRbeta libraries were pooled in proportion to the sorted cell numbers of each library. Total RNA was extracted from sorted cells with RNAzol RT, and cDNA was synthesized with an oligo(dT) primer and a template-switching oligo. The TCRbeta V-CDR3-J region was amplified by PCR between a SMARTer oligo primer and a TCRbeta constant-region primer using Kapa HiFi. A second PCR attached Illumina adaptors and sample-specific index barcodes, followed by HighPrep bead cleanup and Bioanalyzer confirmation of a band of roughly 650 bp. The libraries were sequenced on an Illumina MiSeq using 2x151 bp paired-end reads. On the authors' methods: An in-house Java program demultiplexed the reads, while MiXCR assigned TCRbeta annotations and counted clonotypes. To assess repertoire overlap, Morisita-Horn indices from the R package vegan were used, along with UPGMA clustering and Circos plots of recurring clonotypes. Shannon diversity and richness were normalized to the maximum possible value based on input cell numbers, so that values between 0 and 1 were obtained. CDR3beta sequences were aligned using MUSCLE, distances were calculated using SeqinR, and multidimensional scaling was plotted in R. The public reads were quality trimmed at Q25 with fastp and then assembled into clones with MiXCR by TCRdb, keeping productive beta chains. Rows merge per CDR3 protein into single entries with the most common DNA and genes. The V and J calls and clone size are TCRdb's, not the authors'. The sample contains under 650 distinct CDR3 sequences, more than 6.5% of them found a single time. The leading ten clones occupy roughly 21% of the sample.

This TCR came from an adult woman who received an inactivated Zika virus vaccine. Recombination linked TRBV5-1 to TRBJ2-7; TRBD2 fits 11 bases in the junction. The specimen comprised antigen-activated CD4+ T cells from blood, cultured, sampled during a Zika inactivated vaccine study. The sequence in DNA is TGCGCCAGCAGCTCAGACACCCGTACTGAGACTAGCGGGACCGAGCAGTACTTC. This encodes CASSSDTRTETSGTEQYF. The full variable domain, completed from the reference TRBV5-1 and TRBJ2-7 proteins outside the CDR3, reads KAGVTQTPRYLIKTRGQQVTLSCSPISGHRSVSWYQQTPGQGLQFLFEYFSETQRNKGNFPGRFSGRQFSNSRSEMNVSTLELGDSALYLCASSSDTRTETSGTEQYFGPGTRLTVT.